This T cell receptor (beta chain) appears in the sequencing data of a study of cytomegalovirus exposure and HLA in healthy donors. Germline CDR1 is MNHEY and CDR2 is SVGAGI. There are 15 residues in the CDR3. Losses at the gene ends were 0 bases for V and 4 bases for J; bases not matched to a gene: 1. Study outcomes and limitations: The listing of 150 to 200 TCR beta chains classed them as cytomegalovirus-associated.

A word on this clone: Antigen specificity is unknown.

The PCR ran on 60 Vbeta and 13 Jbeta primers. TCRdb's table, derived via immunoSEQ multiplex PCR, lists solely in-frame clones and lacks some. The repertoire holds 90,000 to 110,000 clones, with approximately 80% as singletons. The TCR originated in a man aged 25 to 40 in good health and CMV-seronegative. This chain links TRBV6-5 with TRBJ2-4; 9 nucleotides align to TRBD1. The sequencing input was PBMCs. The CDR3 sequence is CASSYSTGGKNIQYF. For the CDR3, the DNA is TGTGCCAGCAGTTACTCGACAGGGGGAAAAAACATTCAGTACTTC.